Listed below are T cell receptor beta chains from one sample, sequenced in a study of blood T cell repertoires in COVID-19. Assay: immunoSEQ multiplex PCR; the TCRdb copy retains only in-frame clones and omits some. The sample records around 320,000 clones, 85% being singletons. Sequencing was performed on peripheral blood. Receptors originate from a human donor in a cohort sampled during active COVID-19. Both conserved end residues are part of each CDR3. The D gene is left open where the match is weak. Clone size is shown for a subset of rows, as once, few, many or a class of expanded clone.

>TRBV11-3|TRBJ2-1|-|-
TGTGCCAGCAGCCCTTCGGGGTTCTACAATGAGCAGTTCTTC
CASSPSGFYNEQFF
>TRBV25-1|TRBJ1-4|-|TRBD1
TGTGCCAGCAGTGTAAGGGACAGCCGAACTAATGAAAAACTGTTTTTT
CASSVRDSRTNEKLFF
>TRBV7-9|TRBJ1-2|-|-
TGTGCCAGCAACCAACAGGGAAACTATGGCTACACCTTC
CASNQQGNYGYTF
>TRBV5-6|TRBJ2-7|-|-
TGTGCCAGCAGCTTGGCGGCAGGGCGCGAGCAGTACTTC
CASSLAAGREQYF
>TRBV2|TRBJ1-6|few|-
TGTGCCAGCAGTCAAGGGCGGGCTCGTTATAATTCACCCCTCCACTTT
CASSQGRARYNSPLHF
>TRBV19|TRBJ1-6|-|-
TGTGCCAGTAGTTCGACAGGAGATAATTCACCCCTCCACTTT
CASSSTGDNSPLHF
>TRBV5-4|TRBJ2-2|-|TRBD2
TGTGCCAGCAGCAGACCGCTCACGGGGGGTTCTGCGGAGCTGTTTTTT
CASSRPLTGGSAELFF
>TRBV10-3|TRBJ2-3|-|-
TGTGCCATCAGTGAGTCAGGGGCAGATACGCAGTATTTT
CAISESGADTQYF
>TRBV4-1|TRBJ2-6|many|TRBD2
TGCGCCAGCAGCCTTACTTCCATGACTAGCGGGGGCTCTGGGGCCAACGTCCTGACTTTC
CASSLTSMTSGGSGANVLTF
>TRBV20-1|TRBJ1-4|-|-
TGCAGTGCTAGTAAGGGGAGGAATGAAAAACTGTTTTTT
CSASKGRNEKLFF
>TRBV24-1|TRBJ2-2|-|TRBD1
TGTGCCACCAGTGATTTCCCACCGGGACAGGGTACCGGGGAGCTGTTTTTT
CATSDFPPGQGTGELFF
>TRBV19|TRBJ2-2|-|-
TGTGCCAGTAGCATCCCGTCCGGCGGGGAGCTGTTTTTT
CASSIPSGGELFF
>TRBV30|TRBJ1-3|many|-
TGTGCCTGGAGTCCGACTGGGGGAAACACCATATATTTT
CAWSPTGGNTIYF
>TRBV19|TRBJ2-5|-|TRBD1
TGTGCCAGTAGTCCGACAGGGGGAAAGACCCAGTACTTC
CASSPTGGKTQYF